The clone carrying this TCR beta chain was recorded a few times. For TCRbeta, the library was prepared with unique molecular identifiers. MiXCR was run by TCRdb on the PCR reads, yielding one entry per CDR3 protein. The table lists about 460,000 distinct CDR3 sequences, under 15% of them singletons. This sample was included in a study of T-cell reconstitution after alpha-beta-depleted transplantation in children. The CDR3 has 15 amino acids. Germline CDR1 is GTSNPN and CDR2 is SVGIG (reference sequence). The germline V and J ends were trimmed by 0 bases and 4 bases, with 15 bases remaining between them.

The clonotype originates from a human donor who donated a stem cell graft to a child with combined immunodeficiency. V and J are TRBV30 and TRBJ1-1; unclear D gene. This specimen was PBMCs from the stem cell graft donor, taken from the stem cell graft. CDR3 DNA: TGTGCCTGGAGTGTACCGCTCAAGGACGGCACTGAAGCTTTCTTT. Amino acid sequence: CAWSVPLKDGTEAFF.